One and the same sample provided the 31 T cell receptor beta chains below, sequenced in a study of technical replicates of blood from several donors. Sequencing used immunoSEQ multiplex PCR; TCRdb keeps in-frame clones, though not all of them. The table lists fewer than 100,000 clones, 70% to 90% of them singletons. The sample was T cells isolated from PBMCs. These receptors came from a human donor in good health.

CDR3 DNA: TGTGCCAGCAGCCAAATCCCCCGGGACTCCACCTACGAGCAGTACTTC. Encoded protein: CASSQIPRDSTYEQYF. The V call is TRBV4-2, the J call TRBJ2-7, with a tentative D call TRBD2 (6 bases). Germline V gives CDR1 LGHNA, CDR2 YNFKEQ. The CDR3 extends over 16 amino acids. Trimming took 2 bases from V and 2 from J, leaving 16 bases between them.

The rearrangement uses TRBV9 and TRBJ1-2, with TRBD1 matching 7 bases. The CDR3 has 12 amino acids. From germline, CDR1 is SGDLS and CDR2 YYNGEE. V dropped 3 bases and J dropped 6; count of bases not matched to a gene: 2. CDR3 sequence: CASSGQGDGYTF. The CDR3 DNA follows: TGTGCCAGCAGCGGCCAGGGGGATGGCTACACCTTC.

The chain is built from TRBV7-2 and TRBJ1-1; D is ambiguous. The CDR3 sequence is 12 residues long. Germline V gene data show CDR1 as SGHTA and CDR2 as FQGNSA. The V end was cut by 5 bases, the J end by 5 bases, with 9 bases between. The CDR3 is CASSTGWTEAFF. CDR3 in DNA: TGTGCCAGCAGCACCGGGTGGACTGAAGCTTTCTTT.

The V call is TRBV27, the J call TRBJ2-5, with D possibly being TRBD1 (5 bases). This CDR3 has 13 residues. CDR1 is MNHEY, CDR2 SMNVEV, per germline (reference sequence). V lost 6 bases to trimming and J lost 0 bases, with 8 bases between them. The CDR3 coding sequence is TGTGCCAGCAGCCCAGGGTACCAAGAGACCCAGTACTTC. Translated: CASSPGYQETQYF.

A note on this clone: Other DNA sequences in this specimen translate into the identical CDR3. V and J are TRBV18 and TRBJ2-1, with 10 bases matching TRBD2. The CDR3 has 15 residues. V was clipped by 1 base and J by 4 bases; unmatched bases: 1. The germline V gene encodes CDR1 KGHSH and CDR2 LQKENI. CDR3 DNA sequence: TGTGCCAGCTCACCACGGACTAGCGGTTACAATGAGCAGTTCTTC. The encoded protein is CASSPRTSGYNEQFF.

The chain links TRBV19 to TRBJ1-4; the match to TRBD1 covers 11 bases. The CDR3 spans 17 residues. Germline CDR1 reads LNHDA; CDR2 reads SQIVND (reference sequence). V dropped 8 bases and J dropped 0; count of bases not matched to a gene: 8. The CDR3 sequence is CASGTGGRISTNEKLFF. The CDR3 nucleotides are TGTGCCAGTGGGACAGGGGGGCGGATTTCAACTAATGAAAAACTGTTTTTT.

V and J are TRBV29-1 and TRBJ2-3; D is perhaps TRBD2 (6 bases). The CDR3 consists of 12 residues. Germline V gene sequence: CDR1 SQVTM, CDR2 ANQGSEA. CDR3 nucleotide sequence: TGCGGATGCGGGGTACCCACAGATACGCAGTATTTT. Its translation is CGCGVPTDTQYF.

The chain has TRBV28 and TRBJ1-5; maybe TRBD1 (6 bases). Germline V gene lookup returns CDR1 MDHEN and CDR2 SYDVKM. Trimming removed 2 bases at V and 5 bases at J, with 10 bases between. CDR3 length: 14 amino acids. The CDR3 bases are TGTGCCAGCAGTTTACTGGCAGGGGATCAGCCCCAGCATTTT. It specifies CASSLLAGDQPQHF.

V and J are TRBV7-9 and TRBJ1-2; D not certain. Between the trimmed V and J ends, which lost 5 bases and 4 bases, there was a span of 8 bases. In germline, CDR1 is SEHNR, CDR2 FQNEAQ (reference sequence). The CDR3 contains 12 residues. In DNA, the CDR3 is TGTGCCAGCAGCGGGCCCTTCTATGGCTACACCTTC. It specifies CASSGPFYGYTF.

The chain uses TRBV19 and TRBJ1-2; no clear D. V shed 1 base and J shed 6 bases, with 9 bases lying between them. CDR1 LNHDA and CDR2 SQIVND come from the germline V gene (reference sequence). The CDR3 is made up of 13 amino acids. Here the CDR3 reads CASSIGVPHGYTF. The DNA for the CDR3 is TGTGCCAGTAGTATAGGAGTTCCGCATGGCTACACCTTC.

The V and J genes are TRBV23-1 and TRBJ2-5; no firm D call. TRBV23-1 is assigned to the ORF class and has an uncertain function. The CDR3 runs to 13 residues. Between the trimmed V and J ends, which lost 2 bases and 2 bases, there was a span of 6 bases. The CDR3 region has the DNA TGCGCCAGCAGTCAAGGAGTTCAAGAGACCCAGTACTTC. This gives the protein CASSQGVQETQYF.

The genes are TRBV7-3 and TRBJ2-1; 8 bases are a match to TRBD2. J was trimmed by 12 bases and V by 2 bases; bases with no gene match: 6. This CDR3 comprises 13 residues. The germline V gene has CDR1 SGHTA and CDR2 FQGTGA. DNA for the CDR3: TGTGCCAGCAGCTTAGGATTGCGGGAGGTGCAGTTCTTC. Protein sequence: CASSLGLREVQFF.

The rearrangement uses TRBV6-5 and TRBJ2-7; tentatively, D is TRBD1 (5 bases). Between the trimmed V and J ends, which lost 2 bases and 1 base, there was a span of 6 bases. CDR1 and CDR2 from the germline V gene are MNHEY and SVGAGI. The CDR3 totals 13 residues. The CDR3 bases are TGTGCCAGCAGTTACAGGGGTTCCTACGAGCAGTACTTC. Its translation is CASSYRGSYEQYF.

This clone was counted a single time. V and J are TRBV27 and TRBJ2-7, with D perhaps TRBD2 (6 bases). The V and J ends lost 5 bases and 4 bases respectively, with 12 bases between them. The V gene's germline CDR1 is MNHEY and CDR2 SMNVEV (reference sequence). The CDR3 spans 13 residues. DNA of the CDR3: TGTGCCAGCAGTGTCGGGAGAGCGTACGAGCAGTACTTC. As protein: CASSVGRAYEQYF.

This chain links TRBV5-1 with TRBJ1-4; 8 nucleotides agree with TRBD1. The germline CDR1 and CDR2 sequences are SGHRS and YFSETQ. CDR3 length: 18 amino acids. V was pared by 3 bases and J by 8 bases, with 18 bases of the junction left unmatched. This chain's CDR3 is CASSSRGGTGLEREKLFF. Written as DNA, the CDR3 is TGCGCCAGCAGCTCTCGGGGCGGGACAGGTCTTGAACGGGAAAAACTGTTTTTT. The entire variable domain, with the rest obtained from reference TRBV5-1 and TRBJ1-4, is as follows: KAGVTQTPRYLIKTRGQQVTLSCSPISGHRSVSWYQQTPGQGLQFLFEYFSETQRNKGNFPGRFSGRQFSNSRSEMNVSTLELGDSALYLCASSSRGGTGLEREKLFFGSGTQLSVL.

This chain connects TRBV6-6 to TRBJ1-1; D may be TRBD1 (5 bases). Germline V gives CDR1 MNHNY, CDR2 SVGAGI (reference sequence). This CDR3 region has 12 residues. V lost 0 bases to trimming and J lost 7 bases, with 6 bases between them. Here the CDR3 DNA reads TGTGCCAGCAGTTACTCCCAGGGTGAAGCTTTCTTT. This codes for CASSYSQGEAFF.

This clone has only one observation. CDR3 DNA: TGTGCCAGCAGTACTAGCGGCTCCTACGAGCAGTACTTC. It codes for CASSTSGSYEQYF. V usage is TRBV2 and J usage is TRBJ2-7; 8 positions agree with TRBD2. Germline CDR1 reads SNHLY; CDR2 reads FYNNEI. Trimming took 5 bases from V and 0 from J; bases not matched to a gene: 0. The CDR3 contains 13 residues.

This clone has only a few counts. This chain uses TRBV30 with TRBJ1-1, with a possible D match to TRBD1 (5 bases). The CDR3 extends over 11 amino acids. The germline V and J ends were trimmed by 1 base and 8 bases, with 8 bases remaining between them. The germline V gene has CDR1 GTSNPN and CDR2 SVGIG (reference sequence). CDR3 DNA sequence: TGTGCCTGGAGTGGAGGACACGAAGCTTTCTTT. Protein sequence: CAWSGGHEAFF.

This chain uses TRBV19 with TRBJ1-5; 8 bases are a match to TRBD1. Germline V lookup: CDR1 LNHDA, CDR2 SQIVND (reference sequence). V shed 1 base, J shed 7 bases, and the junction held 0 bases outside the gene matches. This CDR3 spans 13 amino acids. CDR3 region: CASSIGTGQPQHF. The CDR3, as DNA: TGTGCCAGTAGTATAGGGACAGGGCAGCCCCAGCATTTT. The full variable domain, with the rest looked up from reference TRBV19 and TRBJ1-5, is DGGITQSPKYLFRKEGQNVTLSCEQNLNHDAMYWYRQDPGQGLRLIYYSQIVNDFQKGDIAEGYSVSREKKESFPLTVTSAQKNPTAFYLCASSIGTGQPQHFGDGTRLSIL.

This CDR3 is CASSFGTTLGQFF. The DNA of the CDR3 is TGTGCCAGCAGCTTCGGGACTACCTTAGGGCAGTTCTTC. The chain combines TRBV5-6 with TRBJ2-1; TRBD2 aligns across 7 bases. The V segment lost 2 bases and the J segment 12 bases; nucleotides outside the gene matches: 8. This CDR3 has 13 residues. The germline V gene encodes CDR1 SGHDT and CDR2 YYEEEE.

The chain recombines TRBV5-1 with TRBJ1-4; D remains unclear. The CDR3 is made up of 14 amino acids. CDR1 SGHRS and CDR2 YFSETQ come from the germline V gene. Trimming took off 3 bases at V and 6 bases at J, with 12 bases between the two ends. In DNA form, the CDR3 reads TGCGCCAGCAGCTCGGGAACCTCTTATGAAAAACTGTTTTTT. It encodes CASSSGTSYEKLFF.

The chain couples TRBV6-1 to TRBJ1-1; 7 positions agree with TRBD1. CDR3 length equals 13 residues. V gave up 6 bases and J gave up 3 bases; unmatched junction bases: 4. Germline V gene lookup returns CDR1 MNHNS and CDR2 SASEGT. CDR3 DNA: TGTGCCAGCAGCGCAGGGGGAGACACTGAAGCTTTCTTT. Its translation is CASSAGGDTEAFF.

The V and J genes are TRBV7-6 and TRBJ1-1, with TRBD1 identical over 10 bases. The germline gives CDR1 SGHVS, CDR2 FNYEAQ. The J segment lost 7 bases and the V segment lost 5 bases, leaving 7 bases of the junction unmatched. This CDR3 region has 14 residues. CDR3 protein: CASSLLDRGLEAFF. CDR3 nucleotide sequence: TGTGCCAGCAGCCTACTAGACAGGGGGCTTGAAGCTTTCTTT.

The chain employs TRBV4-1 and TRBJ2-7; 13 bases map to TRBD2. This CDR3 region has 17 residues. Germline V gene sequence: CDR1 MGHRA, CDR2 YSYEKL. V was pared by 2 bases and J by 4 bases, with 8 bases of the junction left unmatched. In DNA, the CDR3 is TGCGCCAGCAGCCAACCTATACTAGCGGGAGGGCCTTACGAGCAGTACTTC. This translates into CASSQPILAGGPYEQYF.

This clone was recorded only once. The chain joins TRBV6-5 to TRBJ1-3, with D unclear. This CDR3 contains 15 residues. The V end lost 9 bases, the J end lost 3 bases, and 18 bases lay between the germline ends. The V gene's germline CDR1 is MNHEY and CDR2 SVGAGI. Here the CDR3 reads CASITDAAGGNTIYF. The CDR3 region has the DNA TGTGCCAGTATAACGGACGCGGCGGGTGGAAACACCATATATTTT.

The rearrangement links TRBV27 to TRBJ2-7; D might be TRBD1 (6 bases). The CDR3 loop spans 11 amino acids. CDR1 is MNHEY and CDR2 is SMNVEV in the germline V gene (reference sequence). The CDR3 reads CGTGSAYEQYF. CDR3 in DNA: TGTGGAACAGGGTCTGCCTACGAGCAGTACTTC.

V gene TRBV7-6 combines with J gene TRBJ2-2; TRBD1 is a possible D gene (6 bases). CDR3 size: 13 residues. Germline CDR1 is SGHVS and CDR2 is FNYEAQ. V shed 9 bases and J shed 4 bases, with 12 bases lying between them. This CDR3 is CASTGSFTGELFF. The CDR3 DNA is TGTGCCAGTACAGGGTCCTTCACCGGGGAGCTGTTTTTT.

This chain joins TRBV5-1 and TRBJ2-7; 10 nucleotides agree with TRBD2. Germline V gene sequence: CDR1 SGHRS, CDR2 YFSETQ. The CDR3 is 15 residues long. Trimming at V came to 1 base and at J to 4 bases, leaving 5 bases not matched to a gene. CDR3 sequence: CASSLTGTSEYEQYF. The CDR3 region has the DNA TGCGCCAGCAGCTTGACCGGGACTAGCGAGTACGAGCAGTACTTC.

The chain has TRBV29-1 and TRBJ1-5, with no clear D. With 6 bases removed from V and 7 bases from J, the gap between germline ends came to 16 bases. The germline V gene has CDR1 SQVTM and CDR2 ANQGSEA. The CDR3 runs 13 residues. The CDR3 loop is CSVAREINQPQHF. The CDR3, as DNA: TGCAGCGTCGCGAGGGAAATTAACCAGCCCCAGCATTTT.

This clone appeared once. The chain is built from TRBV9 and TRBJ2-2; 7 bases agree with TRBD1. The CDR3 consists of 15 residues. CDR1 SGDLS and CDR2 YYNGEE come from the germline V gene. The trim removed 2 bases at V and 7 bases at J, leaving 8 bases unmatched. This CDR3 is CASSVDRVNNGELFF. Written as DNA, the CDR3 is TGTGCCAGCAGCGTCGACAGGGTTAATAACGGGGAGCTGTTTTTT.

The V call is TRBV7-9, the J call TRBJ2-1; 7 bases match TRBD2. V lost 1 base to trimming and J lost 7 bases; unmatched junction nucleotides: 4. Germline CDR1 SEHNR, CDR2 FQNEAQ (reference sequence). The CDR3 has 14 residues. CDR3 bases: TGTGCCAGCAGCTTAGATCTTAGCGGGAATGAGCAGTTCTTC. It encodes CASSLDLSGNEQFF.